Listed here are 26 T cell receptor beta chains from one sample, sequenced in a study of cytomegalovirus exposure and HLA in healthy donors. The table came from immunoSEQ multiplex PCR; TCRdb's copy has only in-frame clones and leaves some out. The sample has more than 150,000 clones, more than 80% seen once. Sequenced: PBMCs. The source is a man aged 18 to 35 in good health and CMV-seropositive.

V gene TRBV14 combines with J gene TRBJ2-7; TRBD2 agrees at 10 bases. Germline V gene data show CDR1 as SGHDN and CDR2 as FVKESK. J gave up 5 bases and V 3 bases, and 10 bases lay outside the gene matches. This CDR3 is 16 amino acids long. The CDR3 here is CASSHFSGRRQDEQYF. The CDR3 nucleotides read TGTGCCAGCAGCCACTTTAGCGGGAGGCGGCAGGACGAGCAGTACTTC.

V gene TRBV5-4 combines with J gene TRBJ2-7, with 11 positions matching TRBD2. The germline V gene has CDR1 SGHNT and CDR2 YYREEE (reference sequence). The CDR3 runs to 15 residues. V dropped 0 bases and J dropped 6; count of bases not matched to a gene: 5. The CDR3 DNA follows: TGTGCCAGCAGCTTGGCGCTAGCGGGAGGTCCCGAGCAGTACTTC. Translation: CASSLALAGGPEQYF.

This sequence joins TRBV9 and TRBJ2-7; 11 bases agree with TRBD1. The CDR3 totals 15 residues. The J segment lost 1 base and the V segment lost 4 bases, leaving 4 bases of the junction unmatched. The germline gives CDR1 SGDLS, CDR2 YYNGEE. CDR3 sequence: CASSPGQGASYEQYF. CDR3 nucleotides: TGTGCCAGCAGCCCCGGACAGGGGGCATCCTACGAGCAGTACTTC.

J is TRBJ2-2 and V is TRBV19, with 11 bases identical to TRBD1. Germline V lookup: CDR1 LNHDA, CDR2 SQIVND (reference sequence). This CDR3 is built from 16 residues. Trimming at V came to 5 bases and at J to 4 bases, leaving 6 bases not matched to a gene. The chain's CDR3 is CASSVTGTGGTGELFF. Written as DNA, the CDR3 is TGTGCCAGTAGTGTCACCGGGACAGGGGGCACCGGGGAGCTGTTTTTT.

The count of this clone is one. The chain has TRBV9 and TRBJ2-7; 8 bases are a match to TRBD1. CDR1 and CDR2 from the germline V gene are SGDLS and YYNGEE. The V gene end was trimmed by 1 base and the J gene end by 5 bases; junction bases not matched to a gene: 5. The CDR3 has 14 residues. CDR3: CASSVSGGTDEQYF. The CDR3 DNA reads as TGTGCCAGCAGCGTATCAGGGGGCACGGACGAGCAGTACTTC.

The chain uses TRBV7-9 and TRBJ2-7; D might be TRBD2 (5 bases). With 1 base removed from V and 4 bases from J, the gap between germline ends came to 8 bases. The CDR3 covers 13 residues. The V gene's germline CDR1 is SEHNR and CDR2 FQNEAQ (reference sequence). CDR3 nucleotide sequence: TGTGCCAGCAGCTTAGTCGGGGTATACGAGCAGTACTTC. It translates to CASSLVGVYEQYF.

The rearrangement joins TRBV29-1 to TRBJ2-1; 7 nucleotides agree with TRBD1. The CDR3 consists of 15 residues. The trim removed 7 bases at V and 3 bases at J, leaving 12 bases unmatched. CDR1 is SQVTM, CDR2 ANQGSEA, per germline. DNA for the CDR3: TGCAGCGGGGGACGGCTAGGGGGCTTCTACAATGAGCAGTTCTTC. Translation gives CSGGRLGGFYNEQFF.

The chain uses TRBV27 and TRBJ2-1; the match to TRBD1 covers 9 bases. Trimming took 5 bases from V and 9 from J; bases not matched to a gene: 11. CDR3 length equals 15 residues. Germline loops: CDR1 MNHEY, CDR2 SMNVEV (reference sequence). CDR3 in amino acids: CASSRDREWIGEQFF. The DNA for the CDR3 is TGTGCCAGCAGTCGGGACAGGGAATGGATCGGTGAGCAGTTCTTC.

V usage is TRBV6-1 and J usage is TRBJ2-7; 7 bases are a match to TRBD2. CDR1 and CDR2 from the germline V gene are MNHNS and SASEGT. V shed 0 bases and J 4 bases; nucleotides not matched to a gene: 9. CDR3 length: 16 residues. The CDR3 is CASSEASPGSGYEQYF. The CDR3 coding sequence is TGTGCCAGCAGTGAAGCCTCCCCGGGTAGCGGGTACGAGCAGTACTTC.

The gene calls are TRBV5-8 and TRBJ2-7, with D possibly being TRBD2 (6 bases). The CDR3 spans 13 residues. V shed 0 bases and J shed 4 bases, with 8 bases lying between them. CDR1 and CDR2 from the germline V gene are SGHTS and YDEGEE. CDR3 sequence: CASSLGGTYEQYF. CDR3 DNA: TGTGCCAGCAGCTTGGGGGGGACTTACGAGCAGTACTTC.

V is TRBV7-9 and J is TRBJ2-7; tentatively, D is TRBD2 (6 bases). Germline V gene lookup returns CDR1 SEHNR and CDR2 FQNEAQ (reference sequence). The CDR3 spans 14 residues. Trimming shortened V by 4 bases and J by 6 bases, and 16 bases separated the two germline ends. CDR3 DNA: TGTGCCAGCAGCTCGCTTAGCGGTCCTAGCGAGCAGTACTTC. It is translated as CASSSLSGPSEQYF.

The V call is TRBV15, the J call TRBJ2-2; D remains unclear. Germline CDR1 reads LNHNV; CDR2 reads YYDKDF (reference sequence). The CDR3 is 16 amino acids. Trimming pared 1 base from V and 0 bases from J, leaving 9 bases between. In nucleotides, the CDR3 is TGTGCCACCAGCAGAGTTCAGGCCTCGAACACCGGGGAGCTGTTTTTT. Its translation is CATSRVQASNTGELFF.

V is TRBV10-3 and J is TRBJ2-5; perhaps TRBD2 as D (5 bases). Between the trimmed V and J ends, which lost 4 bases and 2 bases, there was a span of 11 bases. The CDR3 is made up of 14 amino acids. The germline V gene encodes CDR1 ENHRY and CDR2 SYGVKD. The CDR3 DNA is TGTGCCATCAGTGGAGGTCCGGGGCAAGAGACCCAGTACTTC. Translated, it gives CAISGGPGQETQYF.

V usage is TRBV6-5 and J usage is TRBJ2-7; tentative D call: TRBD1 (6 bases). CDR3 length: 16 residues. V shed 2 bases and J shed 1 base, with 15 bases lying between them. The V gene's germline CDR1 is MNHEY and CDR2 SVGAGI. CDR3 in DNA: TGTGCCAGCAGTTACCTAGGGGGAAAAGGGTCCTACGAGCAGTACTTC. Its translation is CASSYLGGKGSYEQYF.

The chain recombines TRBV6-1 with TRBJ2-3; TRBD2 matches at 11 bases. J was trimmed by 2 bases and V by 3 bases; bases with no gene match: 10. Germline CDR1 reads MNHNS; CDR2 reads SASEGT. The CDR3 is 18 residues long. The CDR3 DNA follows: TGTGCCAGCAGTGATATAGCGGGAGGGCCCATTTACACAGATACGCAGTATTTT. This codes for CASSDIAGGPIYTDTQYF.

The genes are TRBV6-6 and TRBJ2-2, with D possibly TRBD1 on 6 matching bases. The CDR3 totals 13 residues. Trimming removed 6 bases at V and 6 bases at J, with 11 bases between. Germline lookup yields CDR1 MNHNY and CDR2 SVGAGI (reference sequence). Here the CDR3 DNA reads TGTGCCAGCAGACAGGGTCTGGCCGGGGAGCTGTTTTTT. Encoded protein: CASRQGLAGELFF.

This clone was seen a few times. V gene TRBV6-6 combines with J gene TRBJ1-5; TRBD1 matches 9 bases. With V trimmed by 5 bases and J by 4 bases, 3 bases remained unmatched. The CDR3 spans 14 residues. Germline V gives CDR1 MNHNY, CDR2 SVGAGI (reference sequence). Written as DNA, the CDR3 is TGTGCCAGCAGTCTTGGACAGGGGAATCAGCCCCAGCATTTT. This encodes CASSLGQGNQPQHF.

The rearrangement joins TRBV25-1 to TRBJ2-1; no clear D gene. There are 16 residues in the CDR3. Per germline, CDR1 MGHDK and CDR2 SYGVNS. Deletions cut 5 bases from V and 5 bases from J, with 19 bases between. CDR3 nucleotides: TGTGCCAGCAGTCAACTTTTGTTCTCCGATAACAATGAGCAGTTCTTC. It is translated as CASSQLLFSDNNEQFF. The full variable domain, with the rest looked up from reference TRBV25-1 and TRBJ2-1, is EADIYQTPRYLVIGTGKKITLECSQTMGHDKMYWYQQDPGMELHLIHYSYGVNSTEKGDLSSESTVSRIRTEHFPLTLESARPSHTSQYLCASSQLLFSDNNEQFFGPGTRLTVL.

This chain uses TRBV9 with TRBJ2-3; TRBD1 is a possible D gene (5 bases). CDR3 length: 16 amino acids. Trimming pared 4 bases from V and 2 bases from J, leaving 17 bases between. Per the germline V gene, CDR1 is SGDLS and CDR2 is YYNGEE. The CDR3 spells CASSHPPQGSTDTQYF. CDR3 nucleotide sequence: TGTGCCAGCAGCCACCCCCCCCAGGGTTCCACAGATACGCAGTATTTT.

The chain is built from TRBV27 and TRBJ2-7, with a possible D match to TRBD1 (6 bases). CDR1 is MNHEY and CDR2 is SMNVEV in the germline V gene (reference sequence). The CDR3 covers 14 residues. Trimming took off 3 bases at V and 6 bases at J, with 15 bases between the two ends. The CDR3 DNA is TGTGCCAGCAGTTTTCAGGGGAACGGGGCCGAGCAGTACTTC. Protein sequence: CASSFQGNGAEQYF.

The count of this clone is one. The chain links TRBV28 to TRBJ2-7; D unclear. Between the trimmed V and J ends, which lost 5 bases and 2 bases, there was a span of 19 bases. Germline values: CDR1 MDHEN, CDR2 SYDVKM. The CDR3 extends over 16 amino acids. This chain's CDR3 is CASSQLYRLVPYEQYF. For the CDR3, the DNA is TGTGCCAGCAGTCAACTATATCGGCTAGTGCCCTACGAGCAGTACTTC.

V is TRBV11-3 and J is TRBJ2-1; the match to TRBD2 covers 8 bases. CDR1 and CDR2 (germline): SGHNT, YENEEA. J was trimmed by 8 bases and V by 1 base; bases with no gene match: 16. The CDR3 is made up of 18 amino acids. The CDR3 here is CASSLGGRSGRLTDEQFF. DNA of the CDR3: TGTGCCAGCAGCTTAGGAGGACGGAGCGGGAGACTTACAGATGAGCAGTTCTTC.

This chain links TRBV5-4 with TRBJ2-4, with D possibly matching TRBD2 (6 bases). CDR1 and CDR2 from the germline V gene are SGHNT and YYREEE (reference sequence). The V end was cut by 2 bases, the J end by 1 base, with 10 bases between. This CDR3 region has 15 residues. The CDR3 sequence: CASSFVRGAKNIQYF. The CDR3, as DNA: TGTGCCAGCAGCTTCGTTCGGGGGGCCAAAAACATTCAGTACTTC. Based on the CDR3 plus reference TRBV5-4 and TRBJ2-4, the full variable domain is ETGVTQSPTHLIKTRGQQVTLRCSSQSGHNTVSWYQQALGQGPQFIFQYYREEENGRGNFPPRFSGLQFPNYSSELNVNALELDDSALYLCASSFVRGAKNIQYFGAGTRLSVL.

CDR3 sequence: CATNGDRTNEKLFF. CDR3 bases: TGTGCCACAAATGGCGACAGAACTAATGAAAAACTGTTTTTT. The J gene is TRBJ1-4, the V gene TRBV19; D may be TRBD1 (5 bases). V gave up 10 bases and J gave up 1 base, with 13 bases separating them. This CDR3 comprises 14 residues. The germline V gene has CDR1 LNHDA and CDR2 SQIVND (reference sequence). Full variable domain (missing parts from reference TRBV19 and TRBJ1-4): DGGITQSPKYLFRKEGQNVTLSCEQNLNHDAMYWYRQDPGQGLRLIYYSQIVNDFQKGDIAEGYSVSREKKESFPLTVTSAQKNPTAFYLCATNGDRTNEKLFFGSGTQLSVL.

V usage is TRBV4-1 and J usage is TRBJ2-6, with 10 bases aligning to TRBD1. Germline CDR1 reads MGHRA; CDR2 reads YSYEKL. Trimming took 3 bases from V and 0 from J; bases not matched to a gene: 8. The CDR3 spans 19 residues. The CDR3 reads CASSQAPGQGRSGANVLTF. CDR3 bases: TGCGCCAGCAGCCAGGCTCCGGGACAGGGGCGCTCTGGGGCCAACGTCCTGACTTTC.

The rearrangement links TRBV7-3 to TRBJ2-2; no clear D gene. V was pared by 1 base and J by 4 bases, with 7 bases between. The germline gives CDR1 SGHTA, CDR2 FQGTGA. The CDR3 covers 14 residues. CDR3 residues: CASSLIAPTGELFF. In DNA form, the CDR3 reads TGTGCCAGCAGCTTAATTGCGCCCACCGGGGAGCTGTTTTTT.